This is a list of T cell receptor beta chains from one sample in a study of technical replicates of blood from a few donors. This table comes from immunoSEQ multiplex PCR, and its TCRdb copy is limited to in-frame clones, with some not included. The data show tens of thousands of clones, around 97% seen once. Sequencing was performed on T cells isolated from PBMCs. All receptors derive from a human donor in good health. Each CDR3 is given with its conserved first and last residue. Part of the rows lack a size; the others show once, few, many or a class for expanded clones.

len: 19
abundance: -
v_gene: TRBV4-1
CDR3aa: CASSQDRGQRSSGANVLTF

len: 15
abundance: once
v_gene: TRBV5-1
CDR3aa: CASSARLAGVYEQYF

len: 15
abundance: -
v_gene: TRBV23-1
CDR3aa: CASSQSQYSNQPQHF

len: 13
abundance: -
v_gene: TRBV10-1
CDR3aa: CASIRTRSDEQFF

len: 13
abundance: -
v_gene: TRBV5-1
CDR3aa: CASSLDTYNEQFF

len: 16
abundance: -
v_gene: TRBV19
CDR3aa: CASSIGATSMNQPQHF

len: 15
abundance: -
v_gene: TRBV6-1
CDR3aa: CASSEDGTGNTEAFF

len: 17
abundance: -
v_gene: TRBV7-6
CDR3aa: CASSRYLAGVSYNEQFF

len: 15
abundance: -
v_gene: TRBV2
CDR3aa: CASSESSGSSYEQYF

len: 15
abundance: -
v_gene: TRBV5-1
CDR3aa: CASSLDPVITGELFF

len: 13
abundance: -
v_gene: TRBV28
CDR3aa: CASSGVEGLEQYF

len: 14
abundance: -
v_gene: TRBV6-1
CDR3aa: CASIQGYSNQPQHF

len: 16
abundance: -
v_gene: TRBV19
CDR3aa: CASSILLMTGVVEAFF

len: 14
abundance: -
v_gene: TRBV30
CDR3aa: CAWADSGGTEKLFF

len: 13
abundance: once
v_gene: TRBV7-6
CDR3aa: CASSRYRNTEAFF

len: 16
abundance: -
v_gene: TRBV7-9
CDR3aa: CASSPLIRTSSYEQYF

len: 13
abundance: -
v_gene: TRBV9
CDR3aa: CASSGTGTNEAFF

len: 15
abundance: -
v_gene: TRBV27
CDR3aa: CASSSTGGPDYEQYF

len: 11
abundance: -
v_gene: TRBV7-9
CDR3aa: CASSFRTEAFF

len: 17
abundance: few
v_gene: TRBV4-1
CDR3aa: CASSQVGFGTGLNGYTF

len: 15
abundance: -
v_gene: TRBV30
CDR3aa: CAWSAEQTGAQPQHF

len: 15
abundance: -
v_gene: TRBV6-5
CDR3aa: CASGIAGGGADTQYF

len: 14
abundance: -
v_gene: TRBV2
CDR3aa: CASTAQGRDTEAFF

len: 14
abundance: -
v_gene: TRBV29-1
CDR3aa: CSVLPALNRNEQFF

len: 13
abundance: -
v_gene: TRBV6-5
CDR3aa: CASSYGGTDTQYF

len: 15
abundance: -
v_gene: TRBV5-5
CDR3aa: CASSSYDSGGYGAFF

len: 15
abundance: -
v_gene: TRBV9
CDR3aa: CASSVGGTVSYEQYF

len: 16
abundance: -
v_gene: TRBV13
CDR3aa: CASSLTGASSGNTIYF

len: 14
abundance: -
v_gene: TRBV7-2
CDR3aa: CASSLASTGEGWYF

len: 15
abundance: -
v_gene: TRBV5-4
CDR3aa: CASSQGGWQGEKLFF

len: 14
abundance: once
v_gene: TRBV5-1
CDR3aa: CASSSSGHINEQFF

len: 14
abundance: -
v_gene: TRBV19
CDR3aa: CASSPVGQAYEQYF

len: 14
abundance: -
v_gene: TRBV23-1
CDR3aa: CASRPPNENSPLHF

len: 15
abundance: once
v_gene: TRBV7-8
CDR3aa: CASRPLAGEVDEQFF

len: 15
abundance: -
v_gene: TRBV25-1
CDR3aa: CASSVTGPTNTEAFF

len: 17
abundance: -
v_gene: TRBV7-2
CDR3aa: CASSLVVSGLVGPEQFF

len: 16
abundance: -
v_gene: TRBV4-1
CDR3aa: CASSQFGTSGSGEQFF

len: 17
abundance: -
v_gene: TRBV10-1
CDR3aa: CASSESEFRLAGDTQYF

len: 14
abundance: -
v_gene: TRBV5-1
CDR3aa: CASSLGTGTVETFF

len: 13
abundance: -
v_gene: TRBV29-1
CDR3aa: CSVSGLSNQPQHF

len: 13
abundance: -
v_gene: TRBV2
CDR3aa: CASSYTGPQPQHF

len: 13
abundance: -
v_gene: TRBV5-4
CDR3aa: CASHQGGTGELFF

len: 13
abundance: few
v_gene: TRBV5-4
CDR3aa: CASSWDSNTEAFF

len: 13
abundance: -
v_gene: TRBV28
CDR3aa: CASSPPQGRGAFF

len: 16
abundance: once
v_gene: TRBV2
CDR3aa: CASSEREREEYNEQFF

len: 11
abundance: -
v_gene: TRBV11-3
CDR3aa: CASSQQDTQYF

len: 15
abundance: -
v_gene: TRBV25-1
CDR3aa: CASRVSGGAVNEQFF

len: 15
abundance: -
v_gene: TRBV2
CDR3aa: CASSEVRTFTDTQYF

len: 16
abundance: -
v_gene: TRBV18
CDR3aa: CASSPPLGGYSTEAFF

len: 15
abundance: -
v_gene: TRBV5-1
CDR3aa: CASRSDKSSTDTQYF

len: 15
abundance: -
v_gene: TRBV6-5
CDR3aa: CASSYWTSRPTPLHF

len: 14
abundance: -
v_gene: TRBV9
CDR3aa: CASSVSQGFGEQYF

len: 13
abundance: -
v_gene: TRBV6-5
CDR3aa: CASSYYGNTEAFF

len: 16
abundance: -
v_gene: TRBV4-1
CDR3aa: CASSQVAHGPSFGQFF

len: 15
abundance: -
v_gene: TRBV28
CDR3aa: CASSQGVGANYGYTF

len: 14
abundance: -
v_gene: TRBV5-6
CDR3aa: CASSLQGVHEKLFF